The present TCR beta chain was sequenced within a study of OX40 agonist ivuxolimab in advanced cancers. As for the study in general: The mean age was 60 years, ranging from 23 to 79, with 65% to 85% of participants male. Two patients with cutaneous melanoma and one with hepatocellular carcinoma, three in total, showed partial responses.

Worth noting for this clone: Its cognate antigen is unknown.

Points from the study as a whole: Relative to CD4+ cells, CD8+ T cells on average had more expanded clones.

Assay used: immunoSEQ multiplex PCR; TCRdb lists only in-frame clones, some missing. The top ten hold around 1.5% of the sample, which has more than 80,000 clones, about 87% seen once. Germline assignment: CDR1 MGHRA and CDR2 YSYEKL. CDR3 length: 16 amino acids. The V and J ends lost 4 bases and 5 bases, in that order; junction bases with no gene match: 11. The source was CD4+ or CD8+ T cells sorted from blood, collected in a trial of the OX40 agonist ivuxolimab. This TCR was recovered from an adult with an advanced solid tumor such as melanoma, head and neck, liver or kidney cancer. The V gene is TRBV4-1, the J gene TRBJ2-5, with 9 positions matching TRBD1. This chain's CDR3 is CASSRAGQGIRETQYF. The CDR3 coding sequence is TGCGCCAGCAGCCGGGCCGGACAGGGGATTCGGGAGACCCAGTACTTC.